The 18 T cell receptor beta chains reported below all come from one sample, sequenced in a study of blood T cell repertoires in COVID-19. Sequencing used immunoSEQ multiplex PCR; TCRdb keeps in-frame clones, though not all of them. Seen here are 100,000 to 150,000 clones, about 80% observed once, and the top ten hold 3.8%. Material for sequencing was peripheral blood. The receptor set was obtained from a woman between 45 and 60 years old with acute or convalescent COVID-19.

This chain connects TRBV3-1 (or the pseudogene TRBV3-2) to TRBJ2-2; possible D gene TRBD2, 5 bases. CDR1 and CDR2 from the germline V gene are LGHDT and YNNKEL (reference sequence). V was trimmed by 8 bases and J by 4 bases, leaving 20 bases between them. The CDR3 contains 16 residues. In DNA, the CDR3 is TGTGCCAGCTCTAGAGGGCTAGCTGTGAGCACCGGGGAGCTGTTTTTT. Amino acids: CASSRGLAVSTGELFF.

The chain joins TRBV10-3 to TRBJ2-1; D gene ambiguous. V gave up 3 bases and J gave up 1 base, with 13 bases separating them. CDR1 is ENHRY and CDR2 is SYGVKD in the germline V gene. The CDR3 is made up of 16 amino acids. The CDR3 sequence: CAISDYNGGSYNEQFF. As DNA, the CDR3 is TGTGCCATCAGTGATTATAATGGCGGATCCTACAATGAGCAGTTCTTC.

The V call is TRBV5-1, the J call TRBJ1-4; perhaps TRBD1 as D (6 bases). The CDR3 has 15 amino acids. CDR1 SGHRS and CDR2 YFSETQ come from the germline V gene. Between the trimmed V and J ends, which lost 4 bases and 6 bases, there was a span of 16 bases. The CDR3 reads CASSPRGFADEKLFF. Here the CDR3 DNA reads TGCGCCAGCAGCCCTAGGGGGTTCGCCGATGAAAAACTGTTTTTT.

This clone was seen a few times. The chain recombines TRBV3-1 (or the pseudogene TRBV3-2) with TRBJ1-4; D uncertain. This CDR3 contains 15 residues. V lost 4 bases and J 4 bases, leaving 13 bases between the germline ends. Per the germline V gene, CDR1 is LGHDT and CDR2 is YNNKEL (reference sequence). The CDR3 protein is CASSPTRGDNEKLFF. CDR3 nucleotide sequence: TGTGCCAGCAGCCCTACCCGAGGAGATAATGAAAAACTGTTTTTT.

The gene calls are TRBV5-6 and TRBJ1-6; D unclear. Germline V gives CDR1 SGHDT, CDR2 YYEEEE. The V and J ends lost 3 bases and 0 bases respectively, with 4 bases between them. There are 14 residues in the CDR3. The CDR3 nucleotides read TGTGCCAGCAGCTCGCGCTCCTATAATTCACCCCTCCACTTT. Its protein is CASSSRSYNSPLHF.

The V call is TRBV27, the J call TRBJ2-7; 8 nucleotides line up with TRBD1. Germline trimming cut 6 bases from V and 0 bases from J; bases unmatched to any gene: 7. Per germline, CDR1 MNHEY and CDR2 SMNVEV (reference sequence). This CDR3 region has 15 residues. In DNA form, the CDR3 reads TGTGCCAGCAGCGATACAGGGGGAGTCTCCTACGAGCAGTACTTC. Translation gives CASSDTGGVSYEQYF.

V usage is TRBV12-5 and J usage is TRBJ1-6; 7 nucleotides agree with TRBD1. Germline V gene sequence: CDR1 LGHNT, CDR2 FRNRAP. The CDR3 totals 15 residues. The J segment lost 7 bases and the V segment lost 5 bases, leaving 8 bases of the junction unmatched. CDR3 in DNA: TGTGCTAGTGGTCCTTCTGGGACAGCAAATTCACCCCTCCACTTT. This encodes CASGPSGTANSPLHF.

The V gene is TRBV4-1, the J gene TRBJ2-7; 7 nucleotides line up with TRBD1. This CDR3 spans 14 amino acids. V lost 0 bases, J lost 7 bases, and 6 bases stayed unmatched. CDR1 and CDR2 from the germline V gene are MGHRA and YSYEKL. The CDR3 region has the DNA TGCGCCAGCAGCCAAGATCGAGGGGGCGGGGAGCAGTACTTC. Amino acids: CASSQDRGGGEQYF.

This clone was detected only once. The CDR3 region is CAWSVRRTLHF. The CDR3 bases are TGTGCCTGGAGTGTGAGGAGAACCCTCCACTTT. This chain uses TRBV30 with TRBJ1-6; D call uncertain. Germline V gives CDR1 GTSNPN, CDR2 SVGIG (reference sequence). V was shortened by 0 bases and J by 14 bases, with 8 bases between the two germline ends. The CDR3 is 11 amino acids. Filled out from reference TRBV30 and TRBJ1-6, the complete variable domain reads SQTIHQWPATLVQPVGSPLSLECTVEGTSNPNLYWYRQAAGRGLQLLFYSVGIGQISSEVPQNLSASRPQDRQFILSSKKLLLSDSGFYLCAWSVRRTLHFGNGTRLTVT.

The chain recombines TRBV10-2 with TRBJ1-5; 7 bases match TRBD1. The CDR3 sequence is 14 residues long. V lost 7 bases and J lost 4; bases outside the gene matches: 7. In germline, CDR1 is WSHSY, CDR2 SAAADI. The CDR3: CASTRTGPNQPQHF. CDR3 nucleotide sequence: TGCGCCAGCACCCGGACAGGCCCGAATCAGCCCCAGCATTTT.

As DNA, the CDR3 is TGTGCCAGCTCACCTTCACGGGACAGAGGGACTGAAGCTTTCTTT. It encodes CASSPSRDRGTEAFF. The chain joins TRBV18 to TRBJ1-1, with TRBD1 matching 7 bases. CDR1 and CDR2 (germline): KGHSH, LQKENI. The CDR3 loop spans 15 amino acids. The ends lost 3 bases at V and 5 bases at J; junction bases unmatched: 9.

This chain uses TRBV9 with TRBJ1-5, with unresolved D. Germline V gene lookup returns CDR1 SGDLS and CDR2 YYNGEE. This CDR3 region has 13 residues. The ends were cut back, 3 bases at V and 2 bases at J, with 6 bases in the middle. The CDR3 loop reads CASSDHGNQPQHF. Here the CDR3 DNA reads TGTGCCAGCAGCGATCATGGCAATCAGCCCCAGCATTTT.

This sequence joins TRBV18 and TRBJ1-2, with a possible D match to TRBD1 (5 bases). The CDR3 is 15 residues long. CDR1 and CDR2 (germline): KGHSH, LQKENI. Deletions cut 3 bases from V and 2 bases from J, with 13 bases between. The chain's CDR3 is CASSPIAGQNYGYTF. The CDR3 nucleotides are TGTGCCAGCTCACCGATCGCAGGGCAGAACTATGGCTACACCTTC.

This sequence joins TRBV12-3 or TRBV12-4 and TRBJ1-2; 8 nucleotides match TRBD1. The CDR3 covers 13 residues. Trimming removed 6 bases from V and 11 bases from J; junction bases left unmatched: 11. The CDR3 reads CASSRIRDRSYTF. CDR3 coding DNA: TGTGCCAGCAGCAGAATCCGGGACAGGTCTTACACCTTC.

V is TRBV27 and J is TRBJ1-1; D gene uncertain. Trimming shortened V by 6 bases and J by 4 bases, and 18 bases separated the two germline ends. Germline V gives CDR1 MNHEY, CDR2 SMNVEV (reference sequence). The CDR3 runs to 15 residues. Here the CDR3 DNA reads TGTGCCAGCAGCCAAGGATCAACTAGGAGCACTGAAGCTTTCTTT. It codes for CASSQGSTRSTEAFF.

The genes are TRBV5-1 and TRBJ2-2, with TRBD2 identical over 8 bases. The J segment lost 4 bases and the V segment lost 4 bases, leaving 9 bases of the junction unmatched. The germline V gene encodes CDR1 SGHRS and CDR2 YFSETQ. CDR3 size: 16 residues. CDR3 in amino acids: CASSQTGTRLTGELFF. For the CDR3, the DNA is TGCGCCAGCAGCCAGACCGGGACTAGACTCACCGGGGAGCTGTTTTTT.

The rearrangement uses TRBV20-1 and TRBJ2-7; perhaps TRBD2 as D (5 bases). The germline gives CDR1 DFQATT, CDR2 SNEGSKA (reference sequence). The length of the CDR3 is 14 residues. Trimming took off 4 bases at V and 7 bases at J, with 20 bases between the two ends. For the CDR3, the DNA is TGCAGTGCTAATGAACCGGGCCTCAGAGGGGAGCAGTACTTC. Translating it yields CSANEPGLRGEQYF.

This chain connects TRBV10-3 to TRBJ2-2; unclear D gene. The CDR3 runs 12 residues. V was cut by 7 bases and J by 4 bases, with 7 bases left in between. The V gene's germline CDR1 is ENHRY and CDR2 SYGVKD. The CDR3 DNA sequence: TGTGCCATCACCCCGGGCACCGGGGAGCTGTTTTTT. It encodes CAITPGTGELFF.